These 30 T cell receptor beta chains originate from one sample sequenced in a study of T cells after yellow fever vaccination. TCRdb re-derived calls from the 5' RACE reads in MiXCR, one entry per CDR3 protein. This sample has 500,000 to 650,000 distinct CDR3 sequences; roughly 14% occur once, and the top ten carry roughly 13%. The starting material was PBMCs, obtained on the day of the yellow fever booster vaccination. These receptors were obtained from a man between 25 and 39 years old who received the YFV17D yellow fever vaccine.

The table lists this clonotype with a few counts. This CDR3 reads CASSRGGLAGVGQFF. CDR3 bases: TGTGCCAGCAGCCGTGGGGGACTAGCGGGAGTTGGGCAGTTCTTC. The chain is built from TRBV14 and TRBJ2-1; 14 nucleotides match TRBD2. Losses at the gene ends were 4 bases for V and 12 bases for J; bases not matched to a gene: 8. The CDR3 length is 15 residues. Germline V lookup: CDR1 SGHDN, CDR2 FVKESK.

V is TRBV2 and J is TRBJ2-3, with TRBD2 matching 8 bases. The V and J ends lost 6 bases and 1 base, in that order; junction bases with no gene match: 6. CDR3 length: 15 amino acids. The germline V gene has CDR1 SNHLY and CDR2 FYNNEI. The CDR3 spells CASSPGTRRTDTQYF. CDR3 DNA sequence: TGTGCCAGCAGCCCCGGGACTAGACGCACAGATACGCAGTATTTT.

The rearrangement links TRBV29-1 to TRBJ2-3, with D uncertain. V lost 6 bases to trimming and J lost 4 bases, with 17 bases between them. Germline V gene sequence: CDR1 SQVTM, CDR2 ANQGSEA. The CDR3 extends over 14 amino acids. CDR3 nucleotide sequence: TGCAGCGTAGAGACCTCTACCGGCCCAGATACGCAGTATTTT. It encodes CSVETSTGPDTQYF.

The chain joins TRBV2 to TRBJ2-7, with a possible D match to TRBD2 (5 bases). Per germline, CDR1 SNHLY and CDR2 FYNNEI. The V gene lost 2 bases and the J gene lost 6 bases, with 17 bases spanning the gap. The CDR3 extends over 15 amino acids. The CDR3 region has the DNA TGTGCCAGCAGTGAACTTCCGGGATTCGCTTTCGAGCAGTACTTC. Protein product: CASSELPGFAFEQYF.

This clonotype has ten or more counts. This chain joins TRBV12-3 or TRBV12-4 and TRBJ2-1; a weak D match, TRBD1 (6 bases). Trimming left V 5 bases short and J 9 bases short, with 17 bases between. The CDR3 consists of 14 residues. The chain's CDR3 is CASSDLTGTVEQFF. CDR3 DNA sequence: TGTGCCAGCAGTGACCTCACAGGGACGGTTGAGCAGTTCTTC.

This clonotype was observed a few times. The rearrangement uses TRBV5-4 and TRBJ2-7; 9 bases align to TRBD2. The CDR3 covers 14 residues. Trimming removed 4 bases from V and 5 bases from J; junction bases left unmatched: 7. Germline CDR1 reads SGHNT; CDR2 reads YYREEE (reference sequence). The CDR3 spells CASSPAGLANEQYF. As DNA, the CDR3 is TGTGCCAGCAGCCCGGCGGGACTAGCAAACGAGCAGTACTTC. The full variable domain, in which reference TRBV5-4 and TRBJ2-7 provide the parts outside the CDR3, is ETGVTQSPTHLIKTRGQQVTLRCSSQSGHNTVSWYQQALGQGPQFIFQYYREEENGRGNFPPRFSGLQFPNYSSELNVNALELDDSALYLCASSPAGLANEQYFGPGTRLTVT.

The chain combines TRBV27 with TRBJ2-2; D is unresolved. This CDR3 is 14 amino acids long. The germline CDR1 and CDR2 sequences are MNHEY and SMNVEV (reference sequence). Trimming shortened V by 5 bases and J by 3 bases, and 10 bases separated the two germline ends. DNA for the CDR3: TGTGCCAGCAGTACGGGCCTATACACCGGGGAGCTGTTTTTT. Protein sequence: CASSTGLYTGELFF.

The V and J genes are TRBV21-1 and TRBJ2-1. TRBV21-1 constitutes a pseudogene. The CDR3 length is 13 residues. The CDR3: CASSKRVRGTQFF. CDR3 nucleotides: TGTGCCAGCAGCAAAAGGGTCAGAGGAACGCAGTTCTTC.

J is TRBJ2-1 and V is TRBV11-2; TRBD2 matches 7 bases. The CDR3 runs 18 residues. J was trimmed by 1 base and V by 3 bases; bases with no gene match: 12. Looked up from germline, CDR1 is SGHAT and CDR2 is FQNNGV. CDR3 in amino acids: CASSFLPVGSGSYNEQFF. The CDR3 nucleotides read TGTGCCAGCAGCTTCCTCCCCGTGGGTAGCGGGTCCTACAATGAGCAGTTCTTC. The variable domain in full, with the rest retrieved from reference TRBV11-2 and TRBJ2-1, is EAGVAQSPRYKIIEKRQSVAFWCNPISGHATLYWYQQILGQGPKLLIQFQNNGVVDDSQLPKDRFSAERLKGVDSTLKIQPAKLEDSAVYLCASSFLPVGSGSYNEQFFGPGTRLTVL.

This clonotype was detected a few times. This chain joins TRBV5-1 and TRBJ2-1; TRBD2 matches at 10 bases. V was pared by 2 bases and J by 8 bases, with 7 bases of the junction left unmatched. Germline CDR1 SGHRS, CDR2 YFSETQ. CDR3 length: 15 residues. DNA of the CDR3: TGCGCCAGCAGCTTCAGCGGGAGGGCCTTGGATGAGCAGTTCTTC. Translating gives CASSFSGRALDEQFF.

This clonotype showed up just a few times. This chain uses TRBV30 with TRBJ2-7; 7 bases match TRBD2. The CDR3 is 14 amino acids. The junction had 4 bases not matched to a gene; V was cut back by 2 bases and J by 0 bases. CDR1 and CDR2 from the germline V gene are GTSNPN and SVGIG (reference sequence). CDR3 in amino acids: CAWSRGGSSYEQYF. Here the CDR3 DNA reads TGTGCCTGGAGTCGCGGGGGTAGCTCCTACGAGCAGTACTTC.

V gene TRBV5-1 combines with J gene TRBJ2-7; D is unclear. The CDR3 loop spans 15 amino acids. Germline V lookup: CDR1 SGHRS, CDR2 YFSETQ. V shed 0 bases and J shed 2 bases, with 12 bases lying between them. CDR3 DNA sequence: TGCGCCAGCAGCTTGGGTCAGACGATAACCTACGAGCAGTACTTC. Its protein is CASSLGQTITYEQYF.

The rearrangement links TRBV5-4 to TRBJ2-7, with 7 bases matching TRBD1. Germline values: CDR1 SGHNT, CDR2 YYREEE (reference sequence). The trim removed 1 base at V and 1 base at J, leaving 11 bases unmatched. The CDR3 is 17 amino acids. In DNA form, the CDR3 reads TGTGCCAGCAGCTTGAGTTTAGGGGGACAGACTTCCTACGAGCAGTACTTC. It is translated as CASSLSLGGQTSYEQYF. Drawing the rest from reference TRBV5-4 and TRBJ2-7, the complete variable domain is ETGVTQSPTHLIKTRGQQVTLRCSSQSGHNTVSWYQQALGQGPQFIFQYYREEENGRGNFPPRFSGLQFPNYSSELNVNALELDDSALYLCASSLSLGGQTSYEQYFGPGTRLTVT.

The chain combines TRBV5-6 with TRBJ2-7; 14 nucleotides line up with TRBD2. The germline V gene has CDR1 SGHDT and CDR2 YYEEEE. The CDR3 runs 17 residues. Germline trimming cut 4 bases from V and 6 bases from J; bases unmatched to any gene: 12. The CDR3 DNA follows: TGTGCCAGCAGCCCAGGACTAGCGGGAGGTTACCCGAGCGAGCAGTACTTC. Its translation is CASSPGLAGGYPSEQYF.

This clonotype has a handful of counts. V and J are TRBV27 and TRBJ2-1; tentatively, D is TRBD1 (5 bases). Trimming stripped 3 bases from V and 4 bases from J, with 10 bases between. The CDR3 spans 14 residues. Germline loops: CDR1 MNHEY, CDR2 SMNVEV (reference sequence). The CDR3 nucleotides are TGTGCCAGCAGTTTCAGGCAGGGATACAATGAGCAGTTCTTC. It specifies CASSFRQGYNEQFF.

The CDR3 region is CASSLWEKGRRQFF. For the CDR3, the DNA is TGCGCCAGCAGCTTGTGGGAGAAAGGGCGTCGGCAGTTCTTC. The genes are TRBV5-1 and TRBJ2-1; maybe TRBD2 (5 bases). With 1 base removed from V and 12 bases from J, the gap between germline ends came to 17 bases. Looked up from germline, CDR1 is SGHRS and CDR2 is YFSETQ. The CDR3 length is 14 residues.

This clonotype occurred once. V gene TRBV28 combines with J gene TRBJ2-1, with 8 bases fitting TRBD2. The germline V gene encodes CDR1 MDHEN and CDR2 SYDVKM. The V gene end was trimmed by 3 bases and the J gene end by 0 bases; junction bases not matched to a gene: 4. The CDR3 extends over 16 amino acids. The CDR3 nucleotides read TGTGCCAGCAGTTTCTTAGCGGGAAGCTCCTACAATGAGCAGTTCTTC. This sequence encodes CASSFLAGSSYNEQFF.

This clonotype appeared a few times. CDR3 amino acids: CASSLGKGLAGETDTQYF. The CDR3 DNA sequence: TGTGCCAGCAGCTTAGGAAAAGGACTAGCGGGAGAAACAGATACGCAGTATTTT. This chain connects TRBV11-1 to TRBJ2-3; 13 bases line up with TRBD2. V lost 1 base to trimming and J lost 3 bases; unmatched junction nucleotides: 7. Per germline, CDR1 SGHAT and CDR2 FQDESV (reference sequence). CDR3 length: 18 amino acids.

The gene calls are TRBV5-4 and TRBJ2-7; D is possibly TRBD1 or TRBD2 (5 bases each). This CDR3 is built from 14 residues. V was clipped by 1 base and J by 4 bases, with 12 bases between them. Looked up from germline, CDR1 is SGHNT and CDR2 is YYREEE (reference sequence). In nucleotides, the CDR3 is TGTGCCAGCAGCTTGAGCCGGGACCTTTACGAGCAGTACTTC. Translated: CASSLSRDLYEQYF.

This clonotype has just a few counts. The chain combines TRBV9 with TRBJ2-1, with 14 bases fitting TRBD2. CDR1 SGDLS and CDR2 YYNGEE come from the germline V gene. CDR3 length: 19 residues. The V and J ends lost 4 bases and 0 bases, in that order; junction bases with no gene match: 9. CDR3 loop: CASSLGTSGRKTSYNEQFF. In nucleotides, the CDR3 is TGTGCCAGCAGCCTCGGGACTAGCGGGAGAAAAACCTCCTACAATGAGCAGTTCTTC.

The chain employs TRBV30 and TRBJ1-1, with 7 bases identical to TRBD1. The CDR3 contains 14 residues. Germline V lookup: CDR1 GTSNPN, CDR2 SVGIG (reference sequence). V trimming: 3 bases; J trimming: 5 bases; junction bases outside the gene matches: 9. The CDR3 bases are TGTGCCTGGAGCAGGGGTCTACAGGGGACTGAAGCTTTCTTT. It yields the protein CAWSRGLQGTEAFF.

This clonotype was recorded at least ten times. The V call is TRBV5-1, the J call TRBJ2-1, with 8 bases matching TRBD2. Trimming removed 0 bases from V and 5 bases from J; junction bases left unmatched: 4. Germline lookup yields CDR1 SGHRS and CDR2 YFSETQ. The CDR3 runs 15 residues. The CDR3 protein is CASSLALAGNNEQFF. The CDR3 bases are TGCGCCAGCAGCTTGGCCTTAGCGGGAAACAATGAGCAGTTCTTC.

This sequence joins TRBV20-1 and TRBJ1-3, with D hard to call. The CDR3 runs 13 residues. Trimming cost V 3 bases and J 4 bases, with 10 bases left between them. In germline, CDR1 is DFQATT, CDR2 SNEGSKA (reference sequence). The CDR3 protein is CSASPGFGNTIYF. DNA for the CDR3: TGCAGTGCTAGCCCAGGTTTCGGAAACACCATATATTTT.

This clonotype was detected many times. The gene calls are TRBV19 and TRBJ2-5; perhaps TRBD2 as D (5 bases). Germline V CDR1 and CDR2: LNHDA, SQIVND (reference sequence). The CDR3 length is 15 residues. V was trimmed by 3 bases and J by 1 base, leaving 12 bases between them. CDR3 nucleotide sequence: TGTGCCAGTAGTATCGGACTCATGGTCCAAGAGACCCAGTACTTC. Protein: CASSIGLMVQETQYF.

In this sample, this clonotype turned up a few times. The chain employs TRBV7-3 and TRBJ2-7; 11 bases line up with TRBD2. The length of the CDR3 is 16 residues. Germline values: CDR1 SGHTA, CDR2 FQGTGA. V trimming: 5 bases; J trimming: 5 bases; junction bases outside the gene matches: 11. This CDR3 reads CASSVTPTSGIHEQYF. The CDR3 DNA reads TGTGCCAGCAGCGTTACACCGACTAGCGGGATCCACGAGCAGTACTTC.

The V call is TRBV29-1, the J call TRBJ2-3, with D possibly matching TRBD2 (5 bases). CDR1 is SQVTM, CDR2 ANQGSEA, per germline. This CDR3 contains 14 residues. Deletions cut 5 bases from V and 1 base from J, with 13 bases between. This CDR3 is CSVTDLDRTDTQYF. CDR3 sequence (DNA): TGCAGCGTTACGGACTTAGATCGCACAGATACGCAGTATTTT.

V is TRBV15 and J is TRBJ1-4; D is undetermined. The germline CDR1 and CDR2 sequences are LNHNV and YYDKDF (reference sequence). The CDR3 sequence is 16 residues long. V dropped 0 bases and J dropped 1 base, with 9 bases sitting between them. The CDR3 DNA follows: TGTGCCACCAGCAGAGATCTGGTGGGAACTAATGAAAAACTGTTTTTT. Translating gives CATSRDLVGTNEKLFF. Full variable domain (missing parts from reference TRBV15 and TRBJ1-4): DAMVIQNPRYQVTQFGKPVTLSCSQTLNHNVMYWYQQKSSQAPKLLFHYYDKDFNNEADTPDNFQSRRPNTSFCFLDIRSPGLGDTAMYLCATSRDLVGTNEKLFFGSGTQLSVL.

The chain links TRBV9 to TRBJ2-3, with D possibly being TRBD2 (5 bases). The CDR3 is 14 residues long. The V gene lost 6 bases and the J gene lost 6 bases, with 17 bases spanning the gap. From germline, CDR1 is SGDLS and CDR2 YYNGEE. The CDR3 region has the DNA TGTGCCAGCACCGCCACACTTCGAGGGGATACGCAGTATTTT. Translating gives CASTATLRGDTQYF.

This clonotype was seen a handful of times. The chain has TRBV20-1 and TRBJ2-1; D remains ambiguous. V was shortened by 0 bases and J by 0 bases, with 12 bases between the two germline ends. This CDR3 is built from 16 residues. CDR1 and CDR2 (germline): DFQATT, SNEGSKA (reference sequence). The CDR3 DNA is TGCAGTGCTAGAGATCCCCCTCATTCCTCCTACAATGAGCAGTTCTTC. This translates into CSARDPPHSSYNEQFF.

This clonotype has only a few counts. The chain carries TRBV12-3 or TRBV12-4 and TRBJ2-6, with D perhaps given as TRBD1 or TRBD2 (5 bases each). The CDR3 spans 13 residues. The ends were cut back, 8 bases at V and 3 bases at J, with 8 bases in the middle. The CDR3 protein is CASQGVGANVLTF. The CDR3 DNA reads as TGTGCCAGCCAGGGAGTTGGGGCCAACGTCCTGACTTTC.